This T cell receptor beta chain comes out of a study of T cell responses to AZD1222 COVID-19 vaccine. Turning to the study itself: Doses given second, at about 4 or about 12 weeks, were pooled. Study conclusions and caveats: Reportedly, close to half of spike-specific TCRs are directed against unmutated variant regions. Spike regions recognized by vaccine-associated CD4 TCRs spanned the protein, led by 160-218 and 743-854. Breadth and depth of Spike-specific TCRs rose after two AZD1222 doses.

The method was immunoSEQ multiplex PCR; TCRdb's version includes in-frame clones alone and lacks a portion of them. The sample includes 120,000 to 150,000 clones, around 90% of them seen just once. This clone was picked up a small number of times. Its antigen is currently unknown. V dropped 4 bases and J dropped 6; count of bases not matched to a gene: 3. The germline CDR1 and CDR2 sequences are LGHNA and YSLEER. The CDR3 has 14 residues. This clonotype was sampled from an adult in good health. The genes are TRBV4-3 and TRBJ1-1; 12 bases are shared with TRBD1. Sequencing was performed on peripheral blood, taken on day 0 of AZD1222 vaccination. CDR3 sequence: CASSRGQGAAEAFF. CDR3 DNA sequence: TGCGCCAGCAGCCGGGGACAGGGGGCCGCTGAAGCTTTCTTT.